These 2 T cell receptor beta chains were sequenced from one sample in a study of CD8+ T cells in alopecia areata. Sequencing relied on a cDNA template that was reverse transcribed from extracted RNA. The data were produced by immunoSEQ multiplex PCR, yet TCRdb's version contains in-frame clones alone and is incomplete. The table has about 140,000 clones, 51% seen once. Sequenced material: CD4+ T cells sorted from blood, taken at week 0. The source of these receptors is a human donor with alopecia areata.

The V gene is TRBV5-1, the J gene TRBJ2-7, with TRBD2 identical over 12 bases. Germline V gives CDR1 SGHRS, CDR2 YFSETQ. The CDR3 has 15 residues. J was trimmed by 2 bases and V by 4 bases; bases with no gene match: 4. Here the CDR3 reads CASSQRTSGAYEQYF. The CDR3 nucleotides read TGCGCCAGCAGCCAGAGGACTAGCGGGGCCTACGAGCAGTACTTC.

The chain uses TRBV15 and TRBJ2-5; D unresolved. V was shortened by 0 bases and J by 7 bases, with 9 bases between the two germline ends. The germline CDR1 and CDR2 sequences are LNHNV and YYDKDF (reference sequence). The CDR3 is 13 amino acids. The CDR3 nucleotides are TGTGCCACCAGCAGAGACCAATTAGCGACCCAGTACTTC. Its translation: CATSRDQLATQYF.